Presented here are 14 T cell receptor beta chains from one specimen sequenced in a study of blood T cell repertoires in COVID-19. Profiling relied on immunoSEQ multiplex PCR, and the TCRdb table lists in-frame clones only, not all of them. The sample contains 40,000 to 50,000 clones, around 87% of which appear only once. Sequencing was carried out using peripheral blood. The source is a middle-aged man with active COVID-19.

J is TRBJ1-2 and V is TRBV27; 10 bases map to TRBD1. CDR3 length: 14 amino acids. Germline V gives CDR1 MNHEY, CDR2 SMNVEV (reference sequence). Trimming removed 5 bases from V and 7 bases from J; junction bases left unmatched: 7. For the CDR3, the DNA is TGTGCCAGCAGTCCTAGACAGGGGGCAGGTGGCTACACCTTC. Its translation: CASSPRQGAGGYTF.

CDR3 bases: TGTGCCAGCAGCCATGTTACAGGGTACAACTCCTACAATGAGCAGTTCTTC. Translated: CASSHVTGYNSYNEQFF. The genes are TRBV4-2 and TRBJ2-1; D possibly corresponds to TRBD1 (6 bases). This CDR3 spans 17 amino acids. Germline V gene data show CDR1 as LGHNA and CDR2 as YNFKEQ. With 3 bases removed from V and 0 bases from J, the gap between germline ends came to 15 bases.

This clone has only one observation. The chain's CDR3 is CASSYDRGGNIQYF. As DNA, the CDR3 is TGTGCCAGCAGTTACGACAGGGGAGGGAACATTCAGTACTTC. This chain connects TRBV6-5 to TRBJ2-4; a weak D match, TRBD1 (8 bases). This CDR3 spans 14 amino acids. CDR1 and CDR2 (germline): MNHEY, SVGAGI. Trimming cost V 2 bases and J 7 bases, with 12 bases left between them.

The V and J genes are TRBV27 and TRBJ2-3; TRBD1 matches at 7 bases. Germline V lookup: CDR1 MNHEY, CDR2 SMNVEV (reference sequence). V lost 5 bases to trimming and J lost 4 bases; unmatched junction nucleotides: 6. This CDR3 spans 14 amino acids. CDR3 DNA: TGTGCCAGCAGTGTACAGGGGAACCCAGATACGCAGTATTTT. Encoded protein: CASSVQGNPDTQYF.

This clone appeared a single time. The chain employs TRBV10-2 and TRBJ1-2; TRBD1 matches 8 bases. Germline V CDR1 and CDR2: WSHSY, SAAADI. The V and J ends lost 5 bases and 6 bases, in that order; junction bases with no gene match: 8. The CDR3 loop spans 14 amino acids. The CDR3 protein is CASSPAGGADGYTF. The CDR3 DNA sequence: TGCGCCAGCAGTCCGGCAGGGGGCGCGGATGGCTACACCTTC.

J is TRBJ1-3 and V is TRBV28, with TRBD1 identical over 10 bases. V was pared by 6 bases and J by 7 bases, with 9 bases of the junction left unmatched. This CDR3 is built from 15 residues. Per the germline V gene, CDR1 is MDHEN and CDR2 is SYDVKM. This chain's CDR3 is CASSSGTGVPNTIYF. CDR3 nucleotides: TGTGCCAGCAGCTCGGGGACAGGGGTACCGAACACCATATATTTT.

The chain couples TRBV7-3 to TRBJ2-1, with 12 bases fitting TRBD1. J lost 7 bases, V lost 4 bases, and 14 bases had no gene match. The CDR3 loop spans 18 amino acids. CDR1 and CDR2 from the germline V gene are SGHTA and FQGTGA. The CDR3 sequence is CASSSPSPGTGGWNEQFF. The CDR3 coding sequence is TGTGCCAGCAGCTCCCCATCACCAGGGACAGGGGGCTGGAATGAGCAGTTCTTC.

The gene calls are TRBV30 and TRBJ1-1, with TRBD1 matching over 7 bases. Germline V lookup: CDR1 GTSNPN, CDR2 SVGIG (reference sequence). Germline trimming cut 3 bases from V and 4 bases from J; bases unmatched to any gene: 5. This CDR3 region has 13 residues. The CDR3 region has the DNA TGTGCCTGGAGGCGACAGGGCGCCACTGAAGCTTTCTTT. Its translation is CAWRRQGATEAFF. Complete variable domain (other parts from reference TRBV30 and TRBJ1-1): SQTIHQWPATLVQPVGSPLSLECTVEGTSNPNLYWYRQAAGRGLQLLFYSVGIGQISSEVPQNLSASRPQDRQFILSSKKLLLSDSGFYLCAWRRQGATEAFFGQGTRLTVV.

The genes are TRBV6-4 and TRBJ2-7; D is perhaps TRBD1 (6 bases). Per germline, CDR1 MRHNA and CDR2 SNTAGT. The CDR3 totals 16 residues. V gave up 2 bases and J gave up 2 bases, with 16 bases separating them. For the CDR3, the DNA is TGTGCCAGCAGTGACACCCCGGACAGTTGTGCCTACGAGCAGTACTTC. The encoded protein is CASSDTPDSCAYEQYF.

This clone has just a few counts. The genes are TRBV6-1 and TRBJ1-5; 8 bases agree with TRBD1. The length of the CDR3 is 16 residues. CDR1 is MNHNS, CDR2 SASEGT, per germline. V lost 2 bases to trimming and J lost 6 bases; unmatched junction nucleotides: 9. The CDR3 reads CASSEIGTGRGQPQHF. CDR3 DNA sequence: TGTGCCAGCAGTGAAATTGGGACAGGTAGGGGTCAGCCCCAGCATTTT.

This rearrangement joins TRBV7-9 to TRBJ2-1; D is perhaps TRBD2 (6 bases). Trimming shortened V by 8 bases and J by 0 bases, and 8 bases separated the two germline ends. Germline-derived CDR1 and CDR2 are SEHNR and FQNEAQ (reference sequence). The CDR3 consists of 13 residues. The CDR3 DNA is TGTGCCAGCGGGGGACTCTCCTACAATGAGCAGTTCTTC. Protein: CASGGLSYNEQFF.

CDR3 in amino acids: CASSPSTGGTYEQYF. The CDR3 DNA reads as TGTGCCAGCAGCCCGAGCACAGGGGGTACCTACGAGCAGTACTTC. V usage is TRBV5-4 and J usage is TRBJ2-7; 8 bases are a match to TRBD1. Germline loops: CDR1 SGHNT, CDR2 YYREEE (reference sequence). There are 15 residues in the CDR3. Trimming removed 4 bases from V and 2 bases from J; junction bases left unmatched: 8.

The chain joins TRBV28 to TRBJ1-2; D call uncertain. Germline lookup yields CDR1 MDHEN and CDR2 SYDVKM. The CDR3 is made up of 15 amino acids. V was clipped by 2 bases and J by 4 bases, with 14 bases between them. The CDR3 sequence is CASSLRGAGSYGYTF. The CDR3 DNA is TGTGCCAGCAGTTTACGGGGTGCCGGGAGCTATGGCTACACCTTC.

The chain couples TRBV11-2 to TRBJ2-5, with D tentatively TRBD2 (5 bases). Germline values: CDR1 SGHAT, CDR2 FQNNGV. CDR3 length: 16 residues. Between the trimmed V and J ends, which lost 6 bases and 4 bases, there was a span of 21 bases. The CDR3 here is CASSPGRAGIRETQYF. The CDR3 nucleotides read TGTGCCAGCAGTCCTGGACGAGCCGGGATCCGAGAGACCCAGTACTTC.